The clone carrying this TCR beta chain was observed a handful of times. The antigen remains unidentified. Looked up from germline, CDR1 is MNHEY and CDR2 is SVGAGI. The CDR3 runs 14 residues. Trimming stripped 0 bases from V and 5 bases from J, with 7 bases between. This sample stems from a study of blood T cells in healthy people across ages. Study-wide results and caveats: Per million T cells, TCR beta diversity dropped about linearly as age rose. Estimates drawn from one million T cells were deemed to understate diversity. Expanded clonotype changes were possibly confounded by unknown donor CMV status.

With a J-beta primer mix and a sample-barcoded 5' primer, a second PCR ran about 7 to 11 cycles. A template-switch adaptor that had 12 random nucleotides put a tag on each cDNA molecule. TCRdb ran MiXCR on the 5' RACE reads and lists one entry per CDR3 protein. The sample consists of roughly 1.5 million distinct CDR3 sequences, approximately 43% of them appearing once. The V and J genes are TRBV6-5 and TRBJ2-2; D remains unclear. The sequenced material came from blood. This clonotype was sampled from a woman between 18 and 30 years old in good health. The CDR3 spells CASSYSTPTGELFF. The CDR3 DNA reads TGTGCCAGCAGTTACTCGACGCCAACCGGGGAGCTGTTTTTT.